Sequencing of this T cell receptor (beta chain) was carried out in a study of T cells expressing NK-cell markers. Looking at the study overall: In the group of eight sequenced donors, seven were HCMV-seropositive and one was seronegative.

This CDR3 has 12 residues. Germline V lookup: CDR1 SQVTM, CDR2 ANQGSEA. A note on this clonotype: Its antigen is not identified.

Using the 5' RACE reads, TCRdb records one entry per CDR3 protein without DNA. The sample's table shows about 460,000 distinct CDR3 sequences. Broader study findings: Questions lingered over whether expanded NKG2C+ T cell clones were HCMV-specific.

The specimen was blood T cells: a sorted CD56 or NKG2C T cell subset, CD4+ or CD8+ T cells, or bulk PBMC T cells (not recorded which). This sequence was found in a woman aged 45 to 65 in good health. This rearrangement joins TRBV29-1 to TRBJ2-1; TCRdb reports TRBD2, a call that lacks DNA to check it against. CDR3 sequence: CSVAGTRNEQFF.